Presented here are 31 T cell receptor beta chains from one specimen sequenced in a study of read filtering for tumor transcriptome and immune sequencing. This library used roughly 370 ng RNA and molecular barcoded adaptors spanning alpha/delta and beta/gamma chains. TCRdb re-called the reads with MiXCR, one entry per CDR3 protein. The top ten hold less than 45% of the sample, which has 30,000 to 45,000 distinct CDR3 sequences, 12% to 15% seen once. The sequenced material came from a population of CD138-negative cells sorted from bone marrow. These receptors came from a donor at least 40 years old with multiple myeloma.

This clonotype was recorded many times. Here the CDR3 DNA reads TGTGCCAGCAGGGAGGAAGTGCCCCAGCATTTT. The encoded protein is CASREEVPQHF. This rearrangement joins TRBV6-1 to TRBJ1-5; D call uncertain. Trimming shortened V by 6 bases and J by 9 bases, and 9 bases separated the two germline ends. This CDR3 spans 11 amino acids. The V gene's germline CDR1 is MNHNS and CDR2 SASEGT.

This clonotype was found many times. This sequence joins TRBV3-1 and TRBJ1-6, with 10 bases that match TRBD1. The germline V gene has CDR1 LGHDT and CDR2 YNNKEL (reference sequence). Trimming at V came to 4 bases and at J to 9 bases, leaving 9 bases not matched to a gene. This CDR3 has 16 residues. The CDR3: CASSPRDRGMSSPLHF. The CDR3 DNA follows: TGTGCCAGCAGCCCCCGGGACAGGGGAATGAGTTCACCCCTCCACTTT.

This clonotype showed up many times. The V gene is TRBV11-2, the J gene TRBJ2-1; D tentatively reads TRBD1 or TRBD2 (5 bases each). The germline V gene has CDR1 SGHAT and CDR2 FQNNGV. V gave up 3 bases and J gave up 4 bases, with 10 bases separating them. This CDR3 is built from 14 residues. The DNA of the CDR3 is TGTGCCAGCAGCTTTGGGACCAAATACAATGAGCAGTTCTTC. Translation gives CASSFGTKYNEQFF.

This clonotype was counted ten times or more. The V gene is TRBV19, the J gene TRBJ2-7, with D perhaps matching TRBD2 (5 bases). The CDR3 is 13 residues long. V lost 2 bases, J lost 0 bases, and 5 bases lay in between. The V gene's germline CDR1 is LNHDA and CDR2 SQIVND (reference sequence). The chain's CDR3 is CASSISGSYEQYF. CDR3 DNA: TGTGCCAGTAGTATAAGCGGCTCCTACGAGCAGTACTTC.

This clonotype was detected many times. The rearrangement uses TRBV20-1 and TRBJ2-7; D possibly matches TRBD1 or TRBD2 (5 bases each). The CDR3 has 14 amino acids. Per the germline V gene, CDR1 is DFQATT and CDR2 is SNEGSKA (reference sequence). Trimming took off 1 base at V and 5 bases at J, with 15 bases between the two ends. This CDR3 reads CSARVGAGSHEQYF. CDR3 DNA: TGCAGTGCTAGAGTCGGGGCAGGGTCCCACGAGCAGTACTTC.

This clonotype was detected ten times or more. The chain employs TRBV20-1 and TRBJ2-3; D is unclear. Germline-derived CDR1 and CDR2 are DFQATT and SNEGSKA (reference sequence). The CDR3 contains 16 residues. V lost 1 base and J lost 6, with 20 bases in between. In DNA form, the CDR3 reads TGCAGTGCTAGAGTTTCGGAGTTGTCATCCATCGATACGCAGTATTTT. It codes for CSARVSELSSIDTQYF.

This clonotype was seen a few times. This clone may be a read error of a much larger clone one base away. The chain uses TRBV6-6 and TRBJ2-7; D is perhaps TRBD2 (5 bases). CDR1 MNHNY and CDR2 SVGAGI come from the germline V gene (reference sequence). The length of the CDR3 is 13 residues. The CDR3 region has the DNA TGTGCCAGCAGTTACACGGGCCAATGGGAGCAGCACTTC. Translated: CASSYTGQWEQHF.

This clonotype was recorded at least ten times. This rearrangement joins TRBV2 to TRBJ2-1, with 12 bases matching TRBD2. CDR1 SNHLY and CDR2 FYNNEI come from the germline V gene. CDR3 size: 16 residues. V was clipped by 1 base and J by 5 bases; unmatched bases: 3. CDR3 sequence: CASSEDLAGGHNEQFF. The CDR3 region has the DNA TGTGCCAGCAGTGAAGACCTAGCGGGAGGGCACAATGAGCAGTTCTTC.

Of note for this clonotype: This may stem from a read error, because a much larger clone lies one nucleotide away. The chain couples TRBV11-2 to TRBJ2-7; D not certain. This CDR3 has 14 residues. Looked up from germline, CDR1 is SGHAT and CDR2 is FQNNGV. The CDR3 is CASSLVPFPNERYF. The CDR3 coding sequence is TGTGCCAGCAGCTTAGTTCCGTTTCCGAACGAGCGGTACTTC.

This clonotype was recorded many times. The chain uses TRBV10-3 and TRBJ1-1; TRBD1 matches at 9 bases. The CDR3 extends over 13 amino acids. Germline assignment: CDR1 ENHRY and CDR2 SYGVKD. As DNA, the CDR3 is TGTGCATCTGGGGGACAGGGGAACACTGAAGCTTTCTTT. Encoded protein: CASGGQGNTEAFF.

Comments on this clonotype: A far more abundant clone sits one base away, making this likely a read error. The chain is built from TRBV7-2 and TRBJ2-1, with 9 bases fitting TRBD2. CDR3 length equals 14 residues. Germline lookup yields CDR1 SGHTA and CDR2 FQGNSA. For the CDR3, the DNA is TGTGCCAGCAGCCCAGGAGCGGGGGGCTATGAGCGGTTCTTC. Amino acid sequence: CASSPGAGGYERFF.

V usage is TRBV7-2 and J usage is TRBJ2-3; 7 positions agree with TRBD2. CDR3 length: 14 amino acids. With V trimmed by 5 bases and J by 3 bases, 5 bases remained unmatched. Germline-derived CDR1 and CDR2 are SGHTA and FQGNSA. The DNA of the CDR3 is TGTGCCAGCAGCCCCTGGACTAGTACAGATACGCAGTATTTT. Translated, it gives CASSPWTSTDTQYF.

This clonotype was counted many times. This rearrangement joins TRBV10-2 to TRBJ1-1, with 7 bases that match TRBD1. In germline, CDR1 is WSHSY, CDR2 SAAADI. The CDR3 consists of 13 residues. Trimming took 8 bases from V and 7 from J; bases not matched to a gene: 10. The CDR3 bases are TGCGCCAGCCGAACCAGACAGGGCCTTGAAGCTTTCTTT. It yields the protein CASRTRQGLEAFF.

For this clonotype: A much larger clone lies one base from this, so it may be a read error. The chain combines TRBV7-2 with TRBJ2-5; D is perhaps TRBD1 or TRBD2 (5 bases each). CDR3 size: 14 residues. V was trimmed by 5 bases and J by 7 bases, leaving 17 bases between them. Germline loops: CDR1 SGHTA, CDR2 FQGNSA. The CDR3 here is CASSARRAGGTQYF. The DNA for the CDR3 is TGTGCCAGCAGCGCCCGACGGGCTGGGGGGACCCAGTACTTC.

In its sample, this clonotype is hyperexpanded. The rearrangement joins TRBV11-3 to TRBJ2-1; D perhaps matches TRBD2 (5 bases). CDR1 is SGHNT, CDR2 YENEEA, per germline. The CDR3 is 17 residues long. Trimming took off 4 bases at V and 1 base at J, with 17 bases between the two ends. CDR3 DNA sequence: TGTGCCAGCAGCTCCCGCTCCCGCTCGGGGTCCTACAATGAGCAGTTCTTC. Its protein is CASSSRSRSGSYNEQFF.

In its sample, this clonotype was seen many times. The V call is TRBV30, the J call TRBJ2-1; the D gene is possibly TRBD1 (5 bases). Trimming left V 3 bases short and J 4 bases short, with 16 bases between. Germline lookup yields CDR1 GTSNPN and CDR2 SVGIG (reference sequence). This CDR3 region has 15 residues. In DNA form, the CDR3 reads TGTGCCTGGAGGCCCTGGGGCGAAGGATACAATGAGCAGTTCTTC. It encodes CAWRPWGEGYNEQFF.

This clonotype was picked up many times. The chain couples TRBV5-1 to TRBJ1-1, with D perhaps TRBD1 (6 bases). The V gene's germline CDR1 is SGHRS and CDR2 YFSETQ. The CDR3 sequence is 14 residues long. Trimming shortened V by 0 bases and J by 4 bases, and 10 bases separated the two germline ends. CDR3 in DNA: TGCGCCAGCAGCTTGGGACCGGACAGCACTGAAGCTTTCTTT. As protein: CASSLGPDSTEAFF.

This clonotype was detected many times. This CDR3 is CASSFAPGFTDTQYF. CDR3 sequence (DNA): TGTGCCAGCAGCTTTGCCCCCGGGTTCACAGATACGCAGTATTTT. This rearrangement joins TRBV7-8 to TRBJ2-3; no clear D. The CDR3 is 15 residues long. Per the germline V gene, CDR1 is SGHVS and CDR2 is FQNEAQ. The germline V and J ends were trimmed by 3 bases and 2 bases, with 12 bases remaining between them.

This clonotype appeared many times. The rearrangement joins TRBV7-8 to TRBJ1-2; the D is unclear. The V gene lost 0 bases and the J gene lost 6 bases, with 11 bases spanning the gap. This CDR3 has 14 amino acids. Germline loops: CDR1 SGHVS, CDR2 FQNEAQ. The CDR3 here is CASSLASGQDGYTF. The CDR3 DNA follows: TGTGCCAGCAGCTTAGCGTCGGGCCAGGATGGCTACACCTTC.

This clonotype was seen more than once but under ten times. The chain carries TRBV29-1 and TRBJ2-5; perhaps D is TRBD1 or TRBD2 (5 bases each). This CDR3 comprises 13 residues. V gave up 7 bases and J gave up 3 bases, with 15 bases separating them. Germline V CDR1 and CDR2: SQVTM, ANQGSEA. The CDR3 spells CSARKLGEETQYF. CDR3 DNA: TGCAGCGCCCGGAAGCTGGGGGAAGAGACCCAGTACTTC.

For this clonotype: This could be a read error, since a much larger clone is one nucleotide away. V usage is TRBV20-1 and J usage is TRBJ2-1; 8 nucleotides match TRBD1. Germline V gene sequence: CDR1 DFQATT, CDR2 SNEGSKA (reference sequence). The CDR3 is made up of 11 amino acids. V dropped 6 bases and J dropped 15; count of bases not matched to a gene: 10. DNA of the CDR3: TGCAGTGCCCTTAGGACAGGGATGAGGTTCTTC. Protein product: CSALRTGMRFF.

This clonotype was seen only a few times. This may arise from a read error, as a much more abundant clone is one base away. The chain carries TRBV29-1 and TRBJ2-2, with 9 positions matching TRBD2. This CDR3 is 14 amino acids long. Germline values: CDR1 SQVTM, CDR2 ANQGSEA. The CDR3 region is CSVVVAGVAGGLFF. The CDR3 DNA sequence: TGCAGCGTTGTTGTAGCGGGAGTGGCCGGGGGGCTGTTTTTT.

This clonotype came up many times. The chain carries TRBV6-6 and TRBJ2-1; a weak D match, TRBD2 (6 bases). The CDR3 totals 14 residues. The germline gives CDR1 MNHNY, CDR2 SVGAGI (reference sequence). Trimming cost V 7 bases and J 1 base, with 11 bases left between them. This chain's CDR3 is CASNERASYNEQFF. The CDR3 nucleotides read TGTGCCAGCAACGAGCGGGCTTCCTACAATGAGCAGTTCTTC.

This clonotype was seen repeatedly, ten times or more. The V and J genes are TRBV2 and TRBJ1-5; the D is unclear. The CDR3 runs to 14 residues. Trimming removed 3 bases at V and 0 bases at J, with 6 bases between. Germline CDR1 is SNHLY and CDR2 is FYNNEI. The CDR3 protein is CASSDTYSNQPQHF. The CDR3 bases are TGTGCCAGCAGTGACACCTATAGCAATCAGCCCCAGCATTTT.

This clonotype was observed a handful of times. This chain joins TRBV10-2 and TRBJ2-5; D remains ambiguous. CDR3 length: 12 amino acids. The V gene lost 2 bases and the J gene lost 3 bases, with 4 bases spanning the gap. Germline V gives CDR1 WSHSY, CDR2 SAAADI. DNA of the CDR3: TGCGCCAGCAGTGAGACGGAAGAGACCCAGTACTTC. Translated, it gives CASSETEETQYF.

This clonotype showed up many times. The chain recombines TRBV6-1 with TRBJ1-5; no clear D gene. V was trimmed by 2 bases and J by 0 bases, leaving 11 bases between them. Germline V gene sequence: CDR1 MNHNS, CDR2 SASEGT. The CDR3 length is 16 residues. This CDR3 is CASSELYSYSNQPQHF. For the CDR3, the DNA is TGTGCCAGCAGTGAATTGTACAGTTATAGCAATCAGCCCCAGCATTTT.

This clonotype showed up just a few times. This may arise from a read error, as a much more abundant clone is one base away. V is TRBV29-1 and J is TRBJ2-7; unclear D gene. The CDR3 has 14 residues. V shed 1 base and J shed 2 bases, with 12 bases lying between them. Germline-derived CDR1 and CDR2 are SQVTM and ANQGSEA. CDR3 sequence reads: CSVEGAGFAYEQYF. Here the CDR3 DNA reads TGCAGCGTTGAAGGGGCCGGGTTTGCCTACGAGCAGTACTTC.

This clonotype was seen ten or more times. The chain couples TRBV2 to TRBJ2-3; D unclear. Germline loops: CDR1 SNHLY, CDR2 FYNNEI. Trimming left V 5 bases short and J 4 bases short, with 13 bases between. The CDR3 loop spans 14 amino acids. The CDR3, as DNA: TGTGCCAGCAGTCGGTACAATGGTGCAGATACGCAGTATTTT. As protein: CASSRYNGADTQYF.

This clonotype was recorded at least ten times. The chain is built from TRBV20-1 and TRBJ2-7; 7 bases agree with TRBD2. The length of the CDR3 is 14 residues. V shed 1 base, J shed 0 bases, and the junction held 3 bases outside the gene matches. Per germline, CDR1 DFQATT and CDR2 SNEGSKA (reference sequence). The CDR3 loop reads CSARASGSSYEQYF. The CDR3 bases are TGCAGTGCTAGAGCTAGCGGTAGCTCCTACGAGCAGTACTTC.

This clonotype has only a few counts. The V gene is TRBV5-1, the J gene TRBJ2-7, with D possibly matching TRBD2 (5 bases). The germline V gene has CDR1 SGHRS and CDR2 YFSETQ. V lost 0 bases and J 2 bases, leaving 9 bases between the germline ends. The CDR3 extends over 14 amino acids. The CDR3 sequence: CASSLDRGTYEQYF. The CDR3 nucleotides read TGCGCCAGCAGCTTGGATCGGGGAACCTACGAGCAGTACTTC. Filled out from reference TRBV5-1 and TRBJ2-7, the complete variable domain reads KAGVTQTPRYLIKTRGQQVTLSCSPISGHRSVSWYQQTPGQGLQFLFEYFSETQRNKGNFPGRFSGRQFSNSRSEMNVSTLELGDSALYLCASSLDRGTYEQYFGPGTRLTVT.

In this sample, this clonotype turned up many times. V usage is TRBV20-1 and J usage is TRBJ2-1; 7 positions match TRBD2. The germline gives CDR1 DFQATT, CDR2 SNEGSKA (reference sequence). The CDR3 has 16 residues. J was trimmed by 4 bases and V by 1 base; bases with no gene match: 10. CDR3 amino acids: CSARVRAGVGYNEQFF. DNA of the CDR3: TGCAGTGCTAGAGTCCGTGCGGGAGTAGGGTACAATGAGCAGTTCTTC.